This T cell receptor (beta chain) derives from a study of regulatory T cells in long-lasting Graves disease. Time point noted: newly diagnosed GD, antithyroid drugs for less than 3 months. The TCR library was made from RNA extracted from PBMCs. CDR3 regions were amplified by Arm-PCR using iRepertoire HTBI primers to build TCR beta libraries. TCRdb recomputed calls from the multiplex PCR reads with MiXCR, one row per CDR3 protein. The table lists under 700,000 distinct CDR3 sequences, about 16% of them singletons. In germline, CDR1 is SGHRS, CDR2 YFSETQ. The CDR3 runs 14 residues. V shed 1 base, J shed 5 bases, and the junction held 4 bases outside the gene matches. This clonotype has at least ten counts. Another study also made use of these data, one on T cells in Graves' hyperthyroidism and ophthalmopathy. From that second work: A first-round RT-PCR of the TCR CDR3 used the HTBI primer set.

This receptor was identified in a woman aged 40-60 years with Graves disease. V is TRBV5-1 and J is TRBJ2-7, with 9 bases fitting TRBD1. This material consisted of peripheral blood mononuclear cells (PBMCs), taken at new diagnosis, from a patient treated with antithyroid drugs. The CDR3 loop reads CASSLNRGRNEQYF. The CDR3 bases are TGCGCCAGCAGCTTGAACAGGGGGCGGAACGAGCAGTACTTC.